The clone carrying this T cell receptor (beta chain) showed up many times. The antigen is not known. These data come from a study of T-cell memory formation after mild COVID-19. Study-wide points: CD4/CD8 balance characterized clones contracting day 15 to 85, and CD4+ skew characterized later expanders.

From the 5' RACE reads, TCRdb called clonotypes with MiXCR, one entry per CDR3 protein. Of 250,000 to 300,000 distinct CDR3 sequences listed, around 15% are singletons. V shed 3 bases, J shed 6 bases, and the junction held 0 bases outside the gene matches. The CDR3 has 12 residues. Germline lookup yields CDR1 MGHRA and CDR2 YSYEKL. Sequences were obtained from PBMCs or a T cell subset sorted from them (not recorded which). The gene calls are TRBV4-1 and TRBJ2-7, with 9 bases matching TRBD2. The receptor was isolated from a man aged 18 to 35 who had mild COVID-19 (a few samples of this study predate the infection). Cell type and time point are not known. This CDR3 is CASSQGLAEQYF. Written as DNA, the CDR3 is TGCGCCAGCAGCCAGGGACTAGCCGAGCAGTACTTC.